This record covers a single T cell receptor beta chain. The read ends 3 residues before the CDR3 terminus; that terminus is restored from the germline J gene. The data were obtained in a study of T cells in women clearing cervical HPV infection. The repertoire was sequenced with immunoSEQ multiplex PCR; TCRdb's copy has only in-frame clones and lacks some. This table holds 13,000 to 15,000 clones. V was pared by 4 bases and J by 3 bases, with 14 bases between. CDR3 length: 15 amino acids. CDR1 is SGHDT, CDR2 YYEEEE, per germline. The sequenced material came from blood buffy coat. This TCR came from a woman aged 18 to 75 with a cervical HPV16 infection that either progressed to CIN3+ or cleared (not recorded which). This chain connects TRBV5-6 to TRBJ1-5; D is ambiguous. The CDR3 reads CASSRRGLVNQPQHF. Incomplete CDR3 DNA: TGTGCCAGCAGCCGACGGGGTCTGGTCAATCAGCCC.